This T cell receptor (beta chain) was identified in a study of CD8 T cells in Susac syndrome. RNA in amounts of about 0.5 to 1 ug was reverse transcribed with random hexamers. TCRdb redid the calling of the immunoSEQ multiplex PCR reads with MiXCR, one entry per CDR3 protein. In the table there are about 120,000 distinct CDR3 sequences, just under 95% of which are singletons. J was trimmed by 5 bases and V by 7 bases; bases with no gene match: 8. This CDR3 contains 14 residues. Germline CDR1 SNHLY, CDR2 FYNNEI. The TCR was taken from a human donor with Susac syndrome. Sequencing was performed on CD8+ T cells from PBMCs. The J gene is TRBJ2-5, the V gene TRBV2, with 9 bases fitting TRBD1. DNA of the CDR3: TGTGCCAGCACAGGACAGGGGATTTTGGAGACCCAGTACTTC. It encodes CASTGQGILETQYF. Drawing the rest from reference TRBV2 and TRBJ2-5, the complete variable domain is EPEVTQTPSHQVTQMGQEVILRCVPISNHLYFYWYRQILGQKVEFLVSFYNNEISEKSEIFDDQFSVERPDGSNFTLKIRSTKLEDSAMYFCASTGQGILETQYFGPGTRLLVL.